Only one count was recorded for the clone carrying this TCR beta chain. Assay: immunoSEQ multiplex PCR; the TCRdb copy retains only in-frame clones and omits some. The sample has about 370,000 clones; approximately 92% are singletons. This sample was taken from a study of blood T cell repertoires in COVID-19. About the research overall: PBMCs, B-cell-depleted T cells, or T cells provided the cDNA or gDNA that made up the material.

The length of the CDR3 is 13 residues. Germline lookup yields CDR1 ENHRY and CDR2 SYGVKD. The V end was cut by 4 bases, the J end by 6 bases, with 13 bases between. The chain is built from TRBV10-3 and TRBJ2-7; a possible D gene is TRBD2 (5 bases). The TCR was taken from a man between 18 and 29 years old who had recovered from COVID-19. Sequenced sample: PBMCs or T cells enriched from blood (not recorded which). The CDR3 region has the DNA TGTGCCATCAGTGCAGGAGTCGGGGTCGAGCAGTACTTC. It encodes CAISAGVGVEQYF.